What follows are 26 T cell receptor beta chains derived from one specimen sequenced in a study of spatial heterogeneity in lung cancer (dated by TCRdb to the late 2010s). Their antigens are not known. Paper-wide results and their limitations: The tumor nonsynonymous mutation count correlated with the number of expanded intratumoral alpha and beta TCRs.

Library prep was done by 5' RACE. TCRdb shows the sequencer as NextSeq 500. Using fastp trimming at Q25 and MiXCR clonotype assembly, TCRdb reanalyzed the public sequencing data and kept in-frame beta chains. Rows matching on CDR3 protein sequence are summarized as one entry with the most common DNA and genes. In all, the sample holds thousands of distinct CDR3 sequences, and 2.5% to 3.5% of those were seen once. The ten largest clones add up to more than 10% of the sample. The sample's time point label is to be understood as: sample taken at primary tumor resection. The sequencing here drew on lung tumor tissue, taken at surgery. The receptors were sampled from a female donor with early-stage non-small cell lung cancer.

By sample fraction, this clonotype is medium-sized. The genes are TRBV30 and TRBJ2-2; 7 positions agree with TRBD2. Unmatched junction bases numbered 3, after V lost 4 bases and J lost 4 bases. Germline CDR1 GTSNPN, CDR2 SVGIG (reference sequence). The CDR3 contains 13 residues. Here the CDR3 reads CAWTWGGTGELFF. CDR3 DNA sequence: TGTGCCTGGACGTGGGGGGGCACCGGGGAGCTGTTTTTT.

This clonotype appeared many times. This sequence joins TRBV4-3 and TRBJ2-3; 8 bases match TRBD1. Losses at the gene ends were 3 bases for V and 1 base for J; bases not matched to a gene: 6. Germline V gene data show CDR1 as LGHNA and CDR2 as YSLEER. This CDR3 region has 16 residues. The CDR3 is CASSHPQGQGTDTQYF. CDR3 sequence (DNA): TGCGCCAGCAGCCACCCCCAGGGACAGGGCACAGATACGCAGTATTTT.

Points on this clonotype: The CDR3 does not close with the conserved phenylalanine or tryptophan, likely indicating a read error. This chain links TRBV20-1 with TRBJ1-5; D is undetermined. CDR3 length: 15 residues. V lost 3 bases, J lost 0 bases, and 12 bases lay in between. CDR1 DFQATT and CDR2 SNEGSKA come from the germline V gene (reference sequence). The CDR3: CSARGAMDSNQPQHS. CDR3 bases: TGCAGTGCTAGGGGTGCAATGGATAGCAATCAGCCCCAGCATTCT.

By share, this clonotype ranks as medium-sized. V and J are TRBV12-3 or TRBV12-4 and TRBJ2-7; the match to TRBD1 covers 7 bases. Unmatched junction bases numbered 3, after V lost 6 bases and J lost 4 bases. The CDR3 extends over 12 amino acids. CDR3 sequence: CASRRQGYEQYF. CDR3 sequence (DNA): TGTGCCAGCAGGAGACAGGGATACGAGCAGTACTTC.

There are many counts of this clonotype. The CDR3 region has the DNA TGTGCCACCCTAGGGGTCGGGGGTCGGAACTATGGCTACACCTTC. Protein sequence: CATLGVGGRNYGYTF. J is TRBJ1-2 and V is TRBV2; TRBD1 might be the D (5 bases). The length of the CDR3 is 15 residues. The germline V and J ends were trimmed by 10 bases and 2 bases, with 20 bases remaining between them. Germline V lookup: CDR1 SNHLY, CDR2 FYNNEI.

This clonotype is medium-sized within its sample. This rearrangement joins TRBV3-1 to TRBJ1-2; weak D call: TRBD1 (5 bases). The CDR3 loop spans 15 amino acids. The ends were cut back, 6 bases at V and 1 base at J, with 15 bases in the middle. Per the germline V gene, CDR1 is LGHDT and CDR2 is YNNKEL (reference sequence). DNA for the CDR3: TGTGCCAGCAGTCACTCGGGACGGTTTAACTATGGCTACACCTTC. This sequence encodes CASSHSGRFNYGYTF.

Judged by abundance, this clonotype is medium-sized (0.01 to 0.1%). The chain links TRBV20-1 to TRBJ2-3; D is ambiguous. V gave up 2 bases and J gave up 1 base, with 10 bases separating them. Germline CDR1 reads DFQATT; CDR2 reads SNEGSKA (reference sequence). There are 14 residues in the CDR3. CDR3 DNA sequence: TGCAGTGCTAGAAGATCCGTTCGCACAGATACGCAGTATTTT. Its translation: CSARRSVRTDTQYF.

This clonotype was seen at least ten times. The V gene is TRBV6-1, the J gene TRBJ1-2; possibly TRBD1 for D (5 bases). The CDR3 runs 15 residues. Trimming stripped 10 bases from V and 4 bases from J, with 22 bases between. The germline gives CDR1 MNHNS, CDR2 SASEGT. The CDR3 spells CATTERPGPFYGYTF. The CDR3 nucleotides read TGTGCCACCACCGAGCGGCCAGGGCCTTTCTATGGCTACACCTTC.

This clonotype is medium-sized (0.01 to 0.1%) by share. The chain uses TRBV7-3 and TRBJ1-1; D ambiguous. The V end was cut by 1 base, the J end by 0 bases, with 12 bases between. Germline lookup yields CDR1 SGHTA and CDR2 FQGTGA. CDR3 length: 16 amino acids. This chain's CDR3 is CASSLNPGDMNTEAFF. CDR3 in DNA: TGTGCCAGCAGCTTAAACCCGGGAGATATGAACACTGAAGCTTTCTTT. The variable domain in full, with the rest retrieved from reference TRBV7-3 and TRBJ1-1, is GAGVSQTPSNKVTEKGKYVELRCDPISGHTALYWYRQSLGQGPEFLIYFQGTGAADDSGLPNDRFFAVRPEGSVSTLKIQRTERGDSAVYLCASSLNPGDMNTEAFFGQGTRLTVV.

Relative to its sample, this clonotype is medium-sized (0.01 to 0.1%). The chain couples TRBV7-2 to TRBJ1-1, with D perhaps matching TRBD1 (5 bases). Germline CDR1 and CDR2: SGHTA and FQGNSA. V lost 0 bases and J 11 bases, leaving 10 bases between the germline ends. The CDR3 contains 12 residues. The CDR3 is CASSLAYGGAFF. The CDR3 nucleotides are TGTGCCAGCAGCTTAGCGTATGGGGGTGCTTTCTTT.

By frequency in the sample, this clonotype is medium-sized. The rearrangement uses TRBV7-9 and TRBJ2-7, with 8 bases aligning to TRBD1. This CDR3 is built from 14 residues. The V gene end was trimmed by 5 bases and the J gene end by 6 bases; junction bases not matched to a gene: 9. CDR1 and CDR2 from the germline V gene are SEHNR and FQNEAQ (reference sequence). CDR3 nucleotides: TGTGCCAGCAGCGACACCGGGACAGGTGTCGAGCAGTACTTC. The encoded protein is CASSDTGTGVEQYF. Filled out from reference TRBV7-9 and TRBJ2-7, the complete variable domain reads DTGVSQNPRHKITKRGQNVTFRCDPISEHNRLYWYRQTLGQGPEFLTYFQNEAQLEKSRLLSDRFSAERPKGSFSTLEIQRTEQGDSAMYLCASSDTGTGVEQYFGPGTRLTVT.

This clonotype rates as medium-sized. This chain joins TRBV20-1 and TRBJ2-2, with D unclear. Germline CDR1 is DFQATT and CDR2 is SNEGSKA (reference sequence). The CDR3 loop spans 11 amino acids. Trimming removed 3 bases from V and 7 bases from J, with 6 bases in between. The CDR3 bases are TGCAGTGCTAGTCAGCGCGGGGAGCTGTTTTTT. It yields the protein CSASQRGELFF.

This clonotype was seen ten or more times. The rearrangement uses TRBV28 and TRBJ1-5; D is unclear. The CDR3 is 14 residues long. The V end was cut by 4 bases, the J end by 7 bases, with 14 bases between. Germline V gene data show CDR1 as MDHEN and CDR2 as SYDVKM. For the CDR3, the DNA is TGTGCCAGCAGTTCCCACGGGATGGGACAGCCCCAGCATTTT. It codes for CASSSHGMGQPQHF.

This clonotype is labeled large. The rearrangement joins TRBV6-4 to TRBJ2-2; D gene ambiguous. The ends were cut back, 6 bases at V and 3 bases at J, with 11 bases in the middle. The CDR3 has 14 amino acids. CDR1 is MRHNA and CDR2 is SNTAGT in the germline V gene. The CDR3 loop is CASSEAPDTGELFF. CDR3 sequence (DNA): TGTGCCAGCAGCGAAGCCCCTGACACCGGGGAGCTGTTTTTT.

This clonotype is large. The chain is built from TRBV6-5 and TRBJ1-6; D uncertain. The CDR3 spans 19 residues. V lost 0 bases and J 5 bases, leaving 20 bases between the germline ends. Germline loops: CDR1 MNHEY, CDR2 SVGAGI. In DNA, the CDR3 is TGTGCCAGCAGTTACTCGATAGGCTCACACACCATGGATAATTCACCCCTCCACTTT. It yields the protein CASSYSIGSHTMDNSPLHF.

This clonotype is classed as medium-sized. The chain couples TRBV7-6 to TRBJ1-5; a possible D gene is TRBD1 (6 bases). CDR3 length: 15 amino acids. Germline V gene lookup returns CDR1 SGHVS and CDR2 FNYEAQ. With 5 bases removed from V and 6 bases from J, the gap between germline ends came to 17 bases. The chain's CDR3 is CASSRERGYGQPQHF. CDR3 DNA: TGTGCCAGCAGCCGTGAAAGGGGGTATGGTCAGCCCCAGCATTTT.

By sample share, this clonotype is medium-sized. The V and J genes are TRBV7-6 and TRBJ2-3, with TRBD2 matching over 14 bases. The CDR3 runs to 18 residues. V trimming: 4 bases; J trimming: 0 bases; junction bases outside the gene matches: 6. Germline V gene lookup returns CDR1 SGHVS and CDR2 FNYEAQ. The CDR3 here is CASSSRLAGGLSTDTQYF. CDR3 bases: TGTGCCAGCAGCTCCAGACTAGCGGGGGGGCTGAGCACAGATACGCAGTATTTT. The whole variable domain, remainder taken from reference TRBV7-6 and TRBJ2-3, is GAGVSQSPRYKVTKRGQDVALRCDPISGHVSLYWYRQALGQGPEFLTYFNYEAQQDKSGLPNDRFSAERPEGSISTLTIQRTEQRDSAMYRCASSSRLAGGLSTDTQYFGPGTRLTVL.

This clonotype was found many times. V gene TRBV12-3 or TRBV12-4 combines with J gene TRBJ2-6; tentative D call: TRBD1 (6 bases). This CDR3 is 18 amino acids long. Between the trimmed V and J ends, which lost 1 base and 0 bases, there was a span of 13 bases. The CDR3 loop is CASSLGGGHHSGANVLTF. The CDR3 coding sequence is TGTGCCAGCAGTTTAGGTGGGGGCCATCACTCTGGGGCCAACGTCCTGACTTTC.

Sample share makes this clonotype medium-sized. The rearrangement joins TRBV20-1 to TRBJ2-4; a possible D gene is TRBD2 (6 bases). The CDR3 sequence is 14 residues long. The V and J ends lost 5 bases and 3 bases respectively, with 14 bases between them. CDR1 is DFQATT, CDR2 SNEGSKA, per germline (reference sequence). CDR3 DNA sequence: TGCAGTGCTGGGACTTGGGGGGACAAAAACATTCAGTACTTC. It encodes CSAGTWGDKNIQYF.

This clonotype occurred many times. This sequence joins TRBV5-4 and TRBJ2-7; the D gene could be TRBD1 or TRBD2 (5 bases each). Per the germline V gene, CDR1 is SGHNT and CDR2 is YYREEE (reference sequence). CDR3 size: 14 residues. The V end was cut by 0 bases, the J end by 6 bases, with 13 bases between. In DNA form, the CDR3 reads TGTGCCAGCAGCTTGGCGGGGACGCAAGGCGAGCAGTACTTC. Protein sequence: CASSLAGTQGEQYF.

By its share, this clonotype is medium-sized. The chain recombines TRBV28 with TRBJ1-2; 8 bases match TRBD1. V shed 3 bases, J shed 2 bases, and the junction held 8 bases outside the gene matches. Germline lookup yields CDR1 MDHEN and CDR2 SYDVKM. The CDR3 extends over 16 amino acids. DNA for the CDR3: TGTGCCAGCAGTTTGGAGGGCAGACAGGGGAACTATGGCTACACCTTC. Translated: CASSLEGRQGNYGYTF.

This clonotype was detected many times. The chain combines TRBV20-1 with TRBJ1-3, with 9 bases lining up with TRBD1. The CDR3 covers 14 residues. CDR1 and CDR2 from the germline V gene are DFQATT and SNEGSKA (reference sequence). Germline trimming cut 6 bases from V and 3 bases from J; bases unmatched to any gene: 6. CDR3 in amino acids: CSAIQGAVGNTIYF. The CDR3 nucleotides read TGCAGTGCAATACAGGGGGCGGTTGGAAACACCATATATTTT.

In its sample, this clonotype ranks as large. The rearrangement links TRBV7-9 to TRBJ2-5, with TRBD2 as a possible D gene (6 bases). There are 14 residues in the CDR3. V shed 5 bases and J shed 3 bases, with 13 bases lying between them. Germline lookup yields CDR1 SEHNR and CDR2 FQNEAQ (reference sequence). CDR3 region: CASSLTGLKETQYF. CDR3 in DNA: TGTGCCAGCAGCCTGACGGGACTTAAAGAGACCCAGTACTTC.

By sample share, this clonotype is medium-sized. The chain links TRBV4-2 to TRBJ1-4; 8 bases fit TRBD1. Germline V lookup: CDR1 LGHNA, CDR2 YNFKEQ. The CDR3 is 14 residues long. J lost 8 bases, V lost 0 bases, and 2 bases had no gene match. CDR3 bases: TGTGCCAGCAGCCAAGAACAGGGGGTCGAAAAACTGTTTTTT. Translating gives CASSQEQGVEKLFF.

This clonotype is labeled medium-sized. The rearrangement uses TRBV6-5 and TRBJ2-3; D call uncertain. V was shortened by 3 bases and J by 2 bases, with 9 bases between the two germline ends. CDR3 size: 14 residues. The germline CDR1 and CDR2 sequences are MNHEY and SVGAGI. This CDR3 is CASSYTGITDTQYF. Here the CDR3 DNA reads TGTGCCAGCAGTTATACTGGTATCACAGATACGCAGTATTTT.

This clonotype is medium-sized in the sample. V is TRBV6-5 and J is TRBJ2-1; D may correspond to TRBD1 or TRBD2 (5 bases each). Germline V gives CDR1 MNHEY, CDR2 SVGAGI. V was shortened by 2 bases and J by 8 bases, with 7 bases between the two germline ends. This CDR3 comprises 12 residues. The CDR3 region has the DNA TGTGCCAGCAGTTACCGGGGCGATGAGCAGTTCTTC. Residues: CASSYRGDEQFF.